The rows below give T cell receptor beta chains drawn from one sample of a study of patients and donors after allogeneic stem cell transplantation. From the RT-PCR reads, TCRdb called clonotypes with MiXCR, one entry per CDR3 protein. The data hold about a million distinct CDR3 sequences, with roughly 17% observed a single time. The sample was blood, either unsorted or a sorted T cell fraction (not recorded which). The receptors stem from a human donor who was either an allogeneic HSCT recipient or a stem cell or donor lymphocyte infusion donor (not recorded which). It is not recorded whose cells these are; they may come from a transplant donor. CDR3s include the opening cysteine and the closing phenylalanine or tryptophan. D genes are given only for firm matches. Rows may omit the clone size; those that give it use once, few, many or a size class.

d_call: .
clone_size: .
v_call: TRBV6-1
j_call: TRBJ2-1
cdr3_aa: CASRSPSSYNEQFF
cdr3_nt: TGTGCCAGCAGGAGTCCAAGCTCCTACAATGAGCAGTTCTTC

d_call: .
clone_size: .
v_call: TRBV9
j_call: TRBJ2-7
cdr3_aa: CASSVGGTVSYEQYF
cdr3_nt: TGTGCCAGCAGCGTAGGGGGGACGGTCTCCTACGAGCAGTACTTC

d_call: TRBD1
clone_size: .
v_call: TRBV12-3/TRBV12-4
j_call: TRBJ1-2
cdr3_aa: CASSPQGTFPHGYTF
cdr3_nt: TGTGCCAGCAGTCCACAGGGGACCTTTCCCCATGGCTACACCTTC

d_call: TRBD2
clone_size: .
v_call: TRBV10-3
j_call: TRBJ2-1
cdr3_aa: CAIRQLAGGNDEQFF
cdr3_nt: TGTGCCATCAGGCAGCTAGCGGGGGGGAATGATGAGCAGTTCTTC

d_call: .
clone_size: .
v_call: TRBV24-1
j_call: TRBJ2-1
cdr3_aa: CATREGDEQFF
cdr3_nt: TGTGCCACCAGGGAGGGCGATGAGCAGTTCTTC

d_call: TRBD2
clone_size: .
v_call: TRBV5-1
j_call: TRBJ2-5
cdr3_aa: CASSPPIAGTQETQYF
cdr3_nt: TGCGCCAGCAGCCCCCCGATAGCGGGAACTCAAGAGACCCAGTACTTC

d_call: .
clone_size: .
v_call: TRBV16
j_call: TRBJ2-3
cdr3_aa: CASSQSIDSTDTQYF
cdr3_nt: TGTGCCAGCAGCCAATCTATTGACAGCACAGATACGCAGTATTTT

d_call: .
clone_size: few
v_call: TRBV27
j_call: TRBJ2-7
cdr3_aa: CASRGRDLDEQYF
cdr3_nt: TGTGCCAGCAGGGGTAGGGACTTAGACGAGCAGTACTTC

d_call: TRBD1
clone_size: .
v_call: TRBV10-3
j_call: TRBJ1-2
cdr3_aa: CAISESAVHSGGQGARGYTF
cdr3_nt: TGTGCCATCAGTGAGTCGGCGGTACACTCCGGGGGACAGGGGGCGCGTGGCTACACCTTC

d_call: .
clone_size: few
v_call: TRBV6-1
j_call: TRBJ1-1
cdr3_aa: CASTQYGGPNTEAFF
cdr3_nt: TGTGCCAGCACCCAATATGGGGGGCCGAACACTGAAGCTTTCTTT

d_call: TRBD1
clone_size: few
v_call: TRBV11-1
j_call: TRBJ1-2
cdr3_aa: CASSRRDRAGYTF
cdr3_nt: TGTGCCAGCAGCCGCCGGGACAGGGCTGGCTACACCTTC

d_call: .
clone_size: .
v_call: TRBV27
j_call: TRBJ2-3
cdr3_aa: CASSLSLTPSTDTQYF
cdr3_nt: TGTGCCAGCAGTTTATCACTAACACCTAGCACAGATACGCAGTATTTT

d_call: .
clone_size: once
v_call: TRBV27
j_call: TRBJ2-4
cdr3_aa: CASSTAFGPKNIQYF
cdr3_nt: TGTGCCAGCAGTACCGCTTTCGGACCCAAAAACATTCAGTACTTC

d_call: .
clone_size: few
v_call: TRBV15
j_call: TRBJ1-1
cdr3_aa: CATSRAGGTHTEAFF
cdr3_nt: TGTGCCACCAGCAGAGCGGGGGGAACTCACACTGAAGCTTTCTTT

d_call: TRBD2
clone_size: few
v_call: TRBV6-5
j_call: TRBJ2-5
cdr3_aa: CASSYSRGGARETQYF
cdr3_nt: TGTGCCAGCAGTTACTCCCGGGGGGGGGCAAGAGAGACCCAGTACTTC

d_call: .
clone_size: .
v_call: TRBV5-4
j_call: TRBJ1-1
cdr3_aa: CASSPQARNTEAFF
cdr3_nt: TGTGCCAGCAGCCCACAGGCGCGGAACACTGAAGCTTTCTTT

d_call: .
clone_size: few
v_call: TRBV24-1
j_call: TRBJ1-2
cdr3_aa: CATGGEVGYTF
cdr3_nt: TGTGCCACGGGGGGCGAGGTTGGCTACACCTTC

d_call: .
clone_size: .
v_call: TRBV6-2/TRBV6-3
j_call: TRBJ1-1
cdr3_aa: CASSYFPNTEAFF
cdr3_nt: TGTGCCAGCAGTTACTTTCCGAACACTGAAGCTTTCTTT